This T cell receptor beta chain stems from a study of beta chain features in type 1 diabetes. The CDR3 covers 17 residues. Germline V lookup: CDR1 SGDLS, CDR2 YYNGEE. V was trimmed by 0 bases and J by 5 bases, leaving 20 bases between them. What was sequenced were expressed TCRB transcripts, since all of the isolated RNA had been reverse transcribed. Using immunoSEQ multiplex PCR, the repertoire was profiled, and TCRdb retains in-frame clones only, with some absent. The sample has approximately 340,000 clones, around 15% seen once; the top ten hold approximately 0.02%. What was sequenced was naive CD4+ T cells from blood. The chain has TRBV9 and TRBJ2-5, with no clear D. This sequence was found in a young woman in good health. The CDR3 nucleotides read TGTGCCAGCAGCGTAGATGGTCAGACCCCGGGTAGTGAGACCCAGTACTTC. It specifies CASSVDGQTPGSETQYF.